This T cell receptor beta chain was sequenced during a study of response to subunit inactivated influenza vaccine. Study-wide findings and caveats: The study's authors posited that every seasonal influenza vaccination enlists few new T cells.

This clonotype came up many times. Its antigen is currently unknown. Trimming took 7 bases from V and 8 from J; bases not matched to a gene: 10. The CDR3 length is 14 residues. Germline loops: CDR1 SQVTM, CDR2 ANQGSEA. One entry per CDR3 protein results from TCRdb running MiXCR on the RT-PCR reads. The sample has approximately 570,000 distinct CDR3 sequences; 6.5% to 8% are singletons. The receptor comes from a man between 50 and 75 years old who received an inactivated influenza vaccine. The genes are TRBV29-1 and TRBJ2-1, with TRBD2 matching over 11 bases. The input for sequencing was PBMCs from blood, taken around 25 months after vaccination. The CDR3 region has the DNA TGCAGCGCCCTTAGCGGGAGGGCAGAGGATGAGCAGTTCTTC. It codes for CSALSGRAEDEQFF.